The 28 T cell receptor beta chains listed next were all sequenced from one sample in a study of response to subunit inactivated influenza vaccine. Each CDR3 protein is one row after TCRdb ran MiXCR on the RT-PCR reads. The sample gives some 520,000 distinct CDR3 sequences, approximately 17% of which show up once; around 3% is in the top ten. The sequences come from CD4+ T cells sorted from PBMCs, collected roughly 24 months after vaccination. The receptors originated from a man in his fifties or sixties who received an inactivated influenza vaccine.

The CDR3 is CASSYSGDPPSQYF. CDR3 DNA: TGTGCCAGCAGTTACTCCGGGGATCCCCCTAGCCAGTACTTC. The J gene is TRBJ2-5, the V gene TRBV6-5; D might be TRBD2 (5 bases). The germline V gene encodes CDR1 MNHEY and CDR2 SVGAGI. The CDR3 is 14 amino acids. V lost 0 bases, J lost 10 bases, and 15 bases lay in between.

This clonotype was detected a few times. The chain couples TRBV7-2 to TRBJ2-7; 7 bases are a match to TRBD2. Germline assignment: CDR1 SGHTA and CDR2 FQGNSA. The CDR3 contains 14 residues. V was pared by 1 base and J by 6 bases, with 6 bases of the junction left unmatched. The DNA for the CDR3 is TGTGCCAGCAGCTTAGATCCGGGGAGGGGCGAGCAGTACTTC. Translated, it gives CASSLDPGRGEQYF.

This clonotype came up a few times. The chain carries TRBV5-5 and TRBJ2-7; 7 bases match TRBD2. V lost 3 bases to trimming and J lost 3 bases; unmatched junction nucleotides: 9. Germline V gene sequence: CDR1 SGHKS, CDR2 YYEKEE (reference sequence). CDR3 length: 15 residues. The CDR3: CASSSILGRGYEQYF. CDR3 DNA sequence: TGTGCCAGCAGCTCGATACTTGGGAGGGGCTACGAGCAGTACTTC.

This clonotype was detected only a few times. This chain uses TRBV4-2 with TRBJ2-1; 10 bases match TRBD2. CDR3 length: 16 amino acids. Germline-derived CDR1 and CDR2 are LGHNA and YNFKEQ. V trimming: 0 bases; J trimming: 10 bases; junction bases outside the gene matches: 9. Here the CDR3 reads CASSQDALAGAGEQFF. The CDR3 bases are TGTGCCAGCAGCCAAGATGCCCTAGCGGGAGCAGGGGAGCAGTTCTTC.

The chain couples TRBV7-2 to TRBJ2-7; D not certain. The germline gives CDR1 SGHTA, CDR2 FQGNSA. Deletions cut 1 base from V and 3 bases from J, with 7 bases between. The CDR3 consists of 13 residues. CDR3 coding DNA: TGTGCCAGCAGCTTAGGTAATATCTACGAGCAGTACTTC. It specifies CASSLGNIYEQYF.

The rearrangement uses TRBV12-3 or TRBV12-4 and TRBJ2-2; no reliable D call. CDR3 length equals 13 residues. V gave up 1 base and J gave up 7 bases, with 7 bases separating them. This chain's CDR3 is CASSLVENGELFF. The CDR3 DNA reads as TGTGCCAGCAGTTTAGTCGAGAACGGGGAGCTGTTTTTT.

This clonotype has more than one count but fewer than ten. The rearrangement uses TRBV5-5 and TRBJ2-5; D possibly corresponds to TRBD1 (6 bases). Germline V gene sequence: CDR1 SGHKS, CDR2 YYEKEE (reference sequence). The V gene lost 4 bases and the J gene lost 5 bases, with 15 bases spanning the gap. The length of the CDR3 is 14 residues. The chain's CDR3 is CASSPFGQKETQYF. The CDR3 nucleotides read TGTGCCAGCAGCCCATTCGGACAGAAGGAGACCCAGTACTTC.

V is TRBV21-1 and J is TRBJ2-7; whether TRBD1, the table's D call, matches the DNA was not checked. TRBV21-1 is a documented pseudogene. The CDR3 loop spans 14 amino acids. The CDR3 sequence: CASSNGRGRGEQYF. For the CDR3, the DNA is TGTGCCAGCAGCAACGGTCGAGGCCGGGGCGAGCAGTACTTC.

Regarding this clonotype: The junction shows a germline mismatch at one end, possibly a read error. The CDR3: CASSSPPGHTLHF. The CDR3 region has the DNA TGTGCCAGCAGTTCCCCTCCGGGGCATACCCTCCACTTC. This rearrangement joins TRBV2 to TRBJ1-6; tentative D call: TRBD1 (5 bases). The CDR3 is 13 residues long. Germline CDR1 reads SNHLY; CDR2 reads FYNNEI.

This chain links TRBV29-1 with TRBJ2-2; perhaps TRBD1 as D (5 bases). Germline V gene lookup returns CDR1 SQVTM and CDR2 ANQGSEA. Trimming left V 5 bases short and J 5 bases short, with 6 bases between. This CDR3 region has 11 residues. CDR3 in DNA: TGCAGCGTTTCAGGGACCGGGGAGCTGTTTTTT. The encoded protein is CSVSGTGELFF.

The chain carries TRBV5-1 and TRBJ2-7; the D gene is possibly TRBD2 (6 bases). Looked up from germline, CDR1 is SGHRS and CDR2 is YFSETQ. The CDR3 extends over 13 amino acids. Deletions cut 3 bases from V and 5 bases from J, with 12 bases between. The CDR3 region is CASSSRDFHEQYF. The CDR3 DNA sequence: TGCGCCAGCAGCTCCCGGGACTTCCACGAGCAGTACTTC.

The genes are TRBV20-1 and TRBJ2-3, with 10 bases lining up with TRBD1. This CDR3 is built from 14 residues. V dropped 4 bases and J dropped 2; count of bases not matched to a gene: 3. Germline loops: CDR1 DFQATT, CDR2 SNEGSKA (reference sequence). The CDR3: CSAKGQGNTDTQYF. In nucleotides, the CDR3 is TGCAGTGCTAAGGGACAGGGGAACACAGATACGCAGTATTTT.

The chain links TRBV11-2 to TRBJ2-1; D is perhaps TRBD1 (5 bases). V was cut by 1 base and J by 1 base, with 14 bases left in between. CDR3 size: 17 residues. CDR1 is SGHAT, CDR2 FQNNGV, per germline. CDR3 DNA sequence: TGTGCCAGCAGCTTAGTAACAGGACGCACTTCCTACAATGAGCAGTTCTTC. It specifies CASSLVTGRTSYNEQFF.

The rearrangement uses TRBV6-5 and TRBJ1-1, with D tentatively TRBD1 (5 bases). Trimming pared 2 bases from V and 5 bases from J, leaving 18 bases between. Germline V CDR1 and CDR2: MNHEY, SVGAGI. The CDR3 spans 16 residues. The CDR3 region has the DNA TGTGCCAGCAGTTACAGGCCTTCTCCCGAGGGGACTGAAGCTTTCTTT. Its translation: CASSYRPSPEGTEAFF.

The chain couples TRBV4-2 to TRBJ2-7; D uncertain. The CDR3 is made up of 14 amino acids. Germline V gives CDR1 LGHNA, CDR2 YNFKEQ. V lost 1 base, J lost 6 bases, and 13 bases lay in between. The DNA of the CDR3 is TGTGCCAGCAGCCAAGGTTTGCTTGTGGCCGAGCAGTACTTC. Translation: CASSQGLLVAEQYF.

The CDR3 nucleotides are TGTGCCTGGCATAGGGGACAGGGCAATTTCTTC. The encoded protein is CAWHRGQGNFF. This rearrangement joins TRBV30 to TRBJ2-1; 9 positions agree with TRBD1. Germline values: CDR1 GTSNPN, CDR2 SVGIG (reference sequence). This CDR3 region has 11 residues. Trimming removed 5 bases from V and 16 bases from J; junction bases left unmatched: 9.

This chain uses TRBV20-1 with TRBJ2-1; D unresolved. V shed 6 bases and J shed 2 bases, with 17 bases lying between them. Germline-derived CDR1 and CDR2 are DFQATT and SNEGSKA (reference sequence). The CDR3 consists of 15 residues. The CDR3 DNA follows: TGCAGTGCACGCCCCCACTCCGTGGCCTACAATGAGCAGTTCTTC. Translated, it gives CSARPHSVAYNEQFF.

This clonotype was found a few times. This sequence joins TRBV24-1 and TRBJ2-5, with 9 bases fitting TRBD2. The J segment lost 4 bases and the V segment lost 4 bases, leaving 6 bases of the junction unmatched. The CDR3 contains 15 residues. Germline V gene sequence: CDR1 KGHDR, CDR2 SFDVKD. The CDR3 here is CATSEYSGSGETQYF. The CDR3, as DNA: TGTGCCACCAGTGAATATAGCGGGAGCGGAGAGACCCAGTACTTC.

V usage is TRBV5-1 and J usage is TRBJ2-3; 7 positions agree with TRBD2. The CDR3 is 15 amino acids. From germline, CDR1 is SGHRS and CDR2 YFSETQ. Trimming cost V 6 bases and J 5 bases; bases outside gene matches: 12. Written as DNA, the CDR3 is TGCGCCAGCACCCGGGCGTCTAGCGGCGGAGATACGCAGTATTTT. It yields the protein CASTRASSGGDTQYF.

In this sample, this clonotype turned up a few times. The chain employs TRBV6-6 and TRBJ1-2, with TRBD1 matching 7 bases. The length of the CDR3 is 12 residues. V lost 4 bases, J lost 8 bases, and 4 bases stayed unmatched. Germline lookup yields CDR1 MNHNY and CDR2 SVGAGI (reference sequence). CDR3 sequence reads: CASSSQGGGYTF. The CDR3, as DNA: TGTGCCAGCAGTTCCCAGGGGGGCGGCTACACCTTC.

The CDR3 loop reads CASSPPLGTGTYEQYF. CDR3 in DNA: TGTGCCAGCAGCCCCCCGTTAGGGACGGGTACCTACGAGCAGTACTTC. The chain carries TRBV7-9 and TRBJ2-7; D tentatively reads TRBD1 or TRBD2 (5 bases each). The CDR3 totals 16 residues. The ends were cut back, 5 bases at V and 2 bases at J, with 19 bases in the middle. From germline, CDR1 is SEHNR and CDR2 FQNEAQ (reference sequence).

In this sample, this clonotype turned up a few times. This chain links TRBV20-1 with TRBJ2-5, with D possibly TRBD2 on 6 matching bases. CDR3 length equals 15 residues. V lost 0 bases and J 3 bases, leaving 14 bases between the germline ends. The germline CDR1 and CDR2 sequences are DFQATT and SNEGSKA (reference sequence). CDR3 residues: CSAREAGPPKETQYF. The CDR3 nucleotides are TGCAGTGCTAGAGAGGCGGGGCCGCCCAAAGAGACCCAGTACTTC.

Written as DNA, the CDR3 is TGTGCCAGTACCCCCCGACCTGGCTATGGCTACACCTTC. This encodes CASTPRPGYGYTF. The genes are TRBV19 and TRBJ1-2; no definite D call. This CDR3 spans 13 amino acids. Germline loops: CDR1 LNHDA, CDR2 SQIVND (reference sequence). V was cut by 7 bases and J by 4 bases, with 13 bases left in between.

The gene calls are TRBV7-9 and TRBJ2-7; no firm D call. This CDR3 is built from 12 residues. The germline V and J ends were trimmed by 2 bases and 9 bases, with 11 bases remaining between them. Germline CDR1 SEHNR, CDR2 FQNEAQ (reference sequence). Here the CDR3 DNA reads TGTGCCAGCAGCTTATCAGCCTTTGGGCAGTACTTC. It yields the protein CASSLSAFGQYF. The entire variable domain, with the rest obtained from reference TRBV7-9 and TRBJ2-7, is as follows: DTGVSQNPRHKITKRGQNVTFRCDPISEHNRLYWYRQTLGQGPEFLTYFQNEAQLEKSRLLSDRFSAERPKGSFSTLEIQRTEQGDSAMYLCASSLSAFGQYFGPGTRLTVT.

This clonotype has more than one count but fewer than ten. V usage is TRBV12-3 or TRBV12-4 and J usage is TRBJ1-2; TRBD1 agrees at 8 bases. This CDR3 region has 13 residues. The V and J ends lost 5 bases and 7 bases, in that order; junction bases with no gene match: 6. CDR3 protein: CASSKQGALGYTF. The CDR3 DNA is TGTGCCAGCAGTAAGCAGGGGGCGCTTGGCTACACCTTC.

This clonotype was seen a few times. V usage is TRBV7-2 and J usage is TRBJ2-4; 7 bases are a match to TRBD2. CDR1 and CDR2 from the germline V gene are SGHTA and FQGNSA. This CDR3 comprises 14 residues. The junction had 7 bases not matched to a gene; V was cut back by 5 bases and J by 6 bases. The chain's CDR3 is CASSVGLPPNIQYF. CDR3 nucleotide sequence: TGTGCCAGCAGCGTGGGACTACCTCCAAACATTCAGTACTTC. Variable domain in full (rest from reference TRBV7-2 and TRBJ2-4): GAGVSQSPSNKVTEKGKDVELRCDPISGHTALYWYRQSLGQGLEFLIYFQGNSAPDKSGLPSDRFSAERTGGSVSTLTIQRTQQEDSAVYLCASSVGLPPNIQYFGAGTRLSVL.

The CDR3 DNA reads TGCGCCAGCAGCCCCAGGACTAGCGGGGGGGAATTCGAGACCCAGTACTTC. Translation gives CASSPRTSGGEFETQYF. V is TRBV4-1 and J is TRBJ2-5, with 15 bases identical to TRBD2. V shed 4 bases and J 5 bases; nucleotides not matched to a gene: 8. Germline CDR1 reads MGHRA; CDR2 reads YSYEKL. The CDR3 consists of 17 residues.

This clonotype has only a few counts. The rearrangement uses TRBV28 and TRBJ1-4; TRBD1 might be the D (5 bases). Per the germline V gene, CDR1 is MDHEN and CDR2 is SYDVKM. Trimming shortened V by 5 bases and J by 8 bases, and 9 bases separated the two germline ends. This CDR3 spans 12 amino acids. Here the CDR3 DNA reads TGTGCCAGCAGTATTTACAGGGAAAAACTGTTTTTT. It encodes CASSIYREKLFF.